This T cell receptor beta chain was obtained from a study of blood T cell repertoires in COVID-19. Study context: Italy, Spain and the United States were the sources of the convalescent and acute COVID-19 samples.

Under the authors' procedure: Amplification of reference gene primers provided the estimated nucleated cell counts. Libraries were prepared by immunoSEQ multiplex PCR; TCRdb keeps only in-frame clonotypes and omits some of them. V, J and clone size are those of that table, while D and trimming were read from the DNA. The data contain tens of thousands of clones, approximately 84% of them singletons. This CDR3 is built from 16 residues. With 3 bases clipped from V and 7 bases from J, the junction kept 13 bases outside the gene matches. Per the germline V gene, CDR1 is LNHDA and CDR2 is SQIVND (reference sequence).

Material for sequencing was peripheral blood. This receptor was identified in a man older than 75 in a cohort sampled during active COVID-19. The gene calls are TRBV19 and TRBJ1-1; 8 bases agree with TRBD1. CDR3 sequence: CASSIPAGRGHGEAFF. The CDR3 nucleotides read TGTGCCAGTAGTATCCCGGCGGGCAGGGGGCATGGTGAAGCTTTCTTT.